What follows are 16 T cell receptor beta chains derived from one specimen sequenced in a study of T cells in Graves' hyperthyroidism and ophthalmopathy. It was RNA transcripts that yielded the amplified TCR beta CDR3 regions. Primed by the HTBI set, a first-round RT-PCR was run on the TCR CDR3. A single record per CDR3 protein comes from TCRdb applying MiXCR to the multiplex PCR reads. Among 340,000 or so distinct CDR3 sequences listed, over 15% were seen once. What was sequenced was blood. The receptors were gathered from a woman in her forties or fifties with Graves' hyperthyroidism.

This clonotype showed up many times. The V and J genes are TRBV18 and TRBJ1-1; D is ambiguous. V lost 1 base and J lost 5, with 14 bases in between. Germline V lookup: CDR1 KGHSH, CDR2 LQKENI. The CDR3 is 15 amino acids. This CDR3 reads CASSPRLEGRTEAFF. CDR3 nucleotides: TGTGCCAGCTCACCACGGCTCGAGGGTAGGACTGAAGCTTTCTTT.

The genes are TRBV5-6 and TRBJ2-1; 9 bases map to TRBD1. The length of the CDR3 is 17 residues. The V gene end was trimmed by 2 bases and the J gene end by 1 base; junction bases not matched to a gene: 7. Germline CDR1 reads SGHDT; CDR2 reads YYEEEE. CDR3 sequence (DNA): TGTGCCAGCAGCTTAATACCCGGGACAGGGTCCTACAATGAGCAGTTCTTC. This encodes CASSLIPGTGSYNEQFF.

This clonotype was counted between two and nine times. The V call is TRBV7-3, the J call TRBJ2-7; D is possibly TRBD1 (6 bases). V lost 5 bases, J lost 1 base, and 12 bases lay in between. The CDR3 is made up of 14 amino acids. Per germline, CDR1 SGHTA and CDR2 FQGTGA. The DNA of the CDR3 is TGTGCCAGCAGCGAACGGGACACTTCCTACGAGCAGTACGTC. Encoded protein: CASSERDTSYEQYV.

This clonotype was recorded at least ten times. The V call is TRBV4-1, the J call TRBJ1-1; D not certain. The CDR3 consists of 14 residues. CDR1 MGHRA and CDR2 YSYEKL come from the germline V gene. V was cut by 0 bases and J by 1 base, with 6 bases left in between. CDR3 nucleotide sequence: TGCGCCAGCAGCCAAGATGCAGGGAACACTGAAGCTTTCTTT. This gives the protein CASSQDAGNTEAFF.

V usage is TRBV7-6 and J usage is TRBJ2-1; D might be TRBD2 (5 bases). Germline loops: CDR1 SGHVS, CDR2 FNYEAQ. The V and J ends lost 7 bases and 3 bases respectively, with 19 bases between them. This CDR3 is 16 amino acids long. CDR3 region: CASTLSLGEGYNEQFF. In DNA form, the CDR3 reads TGTGCCAGCACCCTCTCACTCGGGGAAGGCTACAATGAGCAGTTCTTC.

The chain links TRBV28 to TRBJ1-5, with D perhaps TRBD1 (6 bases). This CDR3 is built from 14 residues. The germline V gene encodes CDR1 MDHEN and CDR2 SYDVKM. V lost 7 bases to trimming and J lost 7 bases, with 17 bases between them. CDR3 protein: CASTPQGMEQPQHF. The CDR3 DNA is TGTGCCAGCACACCACAGGGAATGGAGCAGCCCCAGCATTTT.

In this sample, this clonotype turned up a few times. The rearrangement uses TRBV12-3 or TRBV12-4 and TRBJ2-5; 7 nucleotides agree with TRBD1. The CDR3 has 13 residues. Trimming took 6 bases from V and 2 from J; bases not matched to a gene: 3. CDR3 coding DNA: TGTGCCAGCAGAAACAGGGGACAAGAGACCCAGTACTTC. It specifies CASRNRGQETQYF.

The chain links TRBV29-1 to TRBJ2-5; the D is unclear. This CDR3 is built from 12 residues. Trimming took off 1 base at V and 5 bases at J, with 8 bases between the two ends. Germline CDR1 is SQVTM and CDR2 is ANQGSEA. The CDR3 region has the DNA TGCAGCGTTGAAGTATCGGGTGAGACCCAGTACTTC. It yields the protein CSVEVSGETQYF.

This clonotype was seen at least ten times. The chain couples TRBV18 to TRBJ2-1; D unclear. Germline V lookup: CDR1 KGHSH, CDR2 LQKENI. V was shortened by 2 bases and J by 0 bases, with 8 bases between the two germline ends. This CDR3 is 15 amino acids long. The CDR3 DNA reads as TGTGCCAGCTCACCAGAGCAGAGCTCCTACAATGAGCAGTTCTTC. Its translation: CASSPEQSSYNEQFF.

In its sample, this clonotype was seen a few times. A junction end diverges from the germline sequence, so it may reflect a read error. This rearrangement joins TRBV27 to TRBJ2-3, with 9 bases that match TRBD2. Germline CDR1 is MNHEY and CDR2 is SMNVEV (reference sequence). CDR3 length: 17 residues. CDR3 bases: TGTGCCAGAAGTTCGACTAGCGGAGAGGCTAGCACAGATACGCAGTATTTT. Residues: CARSSTSGEASTDTQYF.

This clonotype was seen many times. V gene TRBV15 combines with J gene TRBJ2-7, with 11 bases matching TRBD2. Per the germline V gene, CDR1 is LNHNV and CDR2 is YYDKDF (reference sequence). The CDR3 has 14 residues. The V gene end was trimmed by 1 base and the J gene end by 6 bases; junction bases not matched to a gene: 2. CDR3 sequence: CATSRGLAGSEQYF. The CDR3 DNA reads TGTGCCACCAGCAGAGGACTAGCGGGATCCGAGCAGTACTTC.

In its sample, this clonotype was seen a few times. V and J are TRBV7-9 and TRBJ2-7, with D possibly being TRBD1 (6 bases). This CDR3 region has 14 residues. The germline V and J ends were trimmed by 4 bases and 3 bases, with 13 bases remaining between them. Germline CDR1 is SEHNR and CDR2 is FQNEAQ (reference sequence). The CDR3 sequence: CASSSPTGYYEQYF. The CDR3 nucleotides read TGTGCCAGCAGCTCGCCGACAGGTTACTACGAGCAGTACTTC.

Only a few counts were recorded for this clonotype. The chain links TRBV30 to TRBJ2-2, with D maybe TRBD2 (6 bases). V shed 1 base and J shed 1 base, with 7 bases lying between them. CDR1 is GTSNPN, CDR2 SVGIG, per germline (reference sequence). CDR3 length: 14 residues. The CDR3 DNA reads TGTGCCTGGAGTGGCGGGGTGAACACCGGGGAGCTGTTTTTT. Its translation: CAWSGGVNTGELFF.

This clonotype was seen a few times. The CDR3 DNA reads as TGCAGCGTTGAAGATCTTCGATACGGGACAGGGCCAGAGACCCAGTACTTC. This codes for CSVEDLRYGTGPETQYF. The chain links TRBV29-1 to TRBJ2-5; 9 bases fit TRBD1. CDR3 length: 17 amino acids. The J segment lost 4 bases and the V segment lost 0 bases, leaving 12 bases of the junction unmatched. Per germline, CDR1 SQVTM and CDR2 ANQGSEA.

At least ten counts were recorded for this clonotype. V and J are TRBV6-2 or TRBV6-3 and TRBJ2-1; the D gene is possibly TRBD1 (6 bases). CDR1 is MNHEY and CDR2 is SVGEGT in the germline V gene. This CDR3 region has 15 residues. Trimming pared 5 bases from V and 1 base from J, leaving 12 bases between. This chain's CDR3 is CASSTRGGSYNEQFF. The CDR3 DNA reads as TGTGCCAGCAGTACCCGAGGGGGATCCTACAATGAGCAGTTCTTC.

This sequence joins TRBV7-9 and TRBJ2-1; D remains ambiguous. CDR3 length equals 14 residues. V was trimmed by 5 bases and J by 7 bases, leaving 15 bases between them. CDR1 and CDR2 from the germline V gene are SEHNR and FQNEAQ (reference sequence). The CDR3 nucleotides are TGTGCCAGCAGCCCTCACGGGCCGGAAAATGAGCAGTTCTTC. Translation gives CASSPHGPENEQFF. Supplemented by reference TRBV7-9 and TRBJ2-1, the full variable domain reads DTGVSQNPRHKITKRGQNVTFRCDPISEHNRLYWYRQTLGQGPEFLTYFQNEAQLEKSRLLSDRFSAERPKGSFSTLEIQRTEQGDSAMYLCASSPHGPENEQFFGPGTRLTVL.